This T cell receptor (beta chain) is from a study of T cells expressing NK-cell markers. Findings and caveats of the study: The HCMV specificity of the expanded NKG2C+ T cell clones stayed unresolved. The CD3+CD56-NKG2C+ fraction was also led by these clonotypes in several donors.

This CDR3 has 15 residues. Germline CDR1 reads SGHTA; CDR2 reads FQGNSA. About this clonotype itself: What it binds is not known.

The authors generated TCR beta cDNA through 5'RACE template switching with UMIs. TCRdb reprocessed the 5' RACE reads; each CDR3 protein has one entry and no DNA is given. The sample spans some 150,000 distinct CDR3 sequences; the ten largest clones claim less than 15%. Sequencing was done on a sample of blood T cells: a sorted CD56 or NKG2C T cell subset, CD4+ or CD8+ T cells, or bulk PBMC T cells (not recorded which). This sequence joins TRBV7-2 and TRBJ2-5; the TRBD2 assignment by TCRdb is unverifiable without DNA. This TCR was recovered from a man aged 18-30 years in good health. CDR3 amino acids: CASSWAHSSGETQYF.